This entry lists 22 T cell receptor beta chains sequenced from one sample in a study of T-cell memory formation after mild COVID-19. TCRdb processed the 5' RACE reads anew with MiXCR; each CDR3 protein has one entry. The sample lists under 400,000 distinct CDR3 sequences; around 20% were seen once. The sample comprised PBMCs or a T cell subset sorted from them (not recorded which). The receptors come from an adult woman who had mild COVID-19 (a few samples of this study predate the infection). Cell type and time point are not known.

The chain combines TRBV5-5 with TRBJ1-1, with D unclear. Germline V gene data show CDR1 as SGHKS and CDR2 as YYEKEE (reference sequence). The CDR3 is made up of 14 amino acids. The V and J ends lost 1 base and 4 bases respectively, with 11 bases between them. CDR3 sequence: CASSLRSSATEAFF. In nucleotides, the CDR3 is TGTGCCAGCAGCTTGAGGTCCAGTGCCACTGAAGCTTTCTTT.

The CDR3 protein is CASSEKVGELFF. The CDR3, as DNA: TGTGCCAGCAGCGAGAAGGTCGGGGAGCTGTTTTTT. The rearrangement joins TRBV7-9 to TRBJ2-2; D gene ambiguous. In germline, CDR1 is SEHNR, CDR2 FQNEAQ (reference sequence). This CDR3 contains 12 residues. Trimming took 5 bases from V and 7 from J, leaving 8 bases between them.

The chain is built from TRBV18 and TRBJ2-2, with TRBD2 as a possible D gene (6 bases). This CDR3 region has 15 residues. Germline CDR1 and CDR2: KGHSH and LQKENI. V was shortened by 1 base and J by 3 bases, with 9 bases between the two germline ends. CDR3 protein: CASSPQREDTGELFF. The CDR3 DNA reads TGTGCCAGCTCACCACAGAGGGAGGACACCGGGGAGCTGTTTTTT.

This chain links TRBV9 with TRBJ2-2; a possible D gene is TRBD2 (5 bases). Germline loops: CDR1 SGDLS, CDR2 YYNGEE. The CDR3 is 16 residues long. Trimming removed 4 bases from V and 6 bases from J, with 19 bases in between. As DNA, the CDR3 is TGTGCCAGCAGCTCCCCAGAGACTACAAGGGCCGGGGAGCTGTTTTTT. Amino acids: CASSSPETTRAGELFF.

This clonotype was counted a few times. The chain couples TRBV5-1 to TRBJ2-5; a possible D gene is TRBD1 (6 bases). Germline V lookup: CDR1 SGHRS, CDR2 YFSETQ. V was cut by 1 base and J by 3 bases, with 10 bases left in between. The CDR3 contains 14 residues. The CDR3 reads CASSLIQGEETQYF. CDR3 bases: TGCGCCAGCAGCTTGATACAGGGAGAAGAGACCCAGTACTTC.

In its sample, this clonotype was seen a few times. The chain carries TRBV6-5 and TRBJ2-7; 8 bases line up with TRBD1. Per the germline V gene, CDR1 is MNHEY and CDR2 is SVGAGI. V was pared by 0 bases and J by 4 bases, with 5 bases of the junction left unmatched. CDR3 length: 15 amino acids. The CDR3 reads CASSYSSRGHYEQYF. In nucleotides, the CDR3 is TGTGCCAGCAGTTACTCGAGCAGGGGGCATTACGAGCAGTACTTC.

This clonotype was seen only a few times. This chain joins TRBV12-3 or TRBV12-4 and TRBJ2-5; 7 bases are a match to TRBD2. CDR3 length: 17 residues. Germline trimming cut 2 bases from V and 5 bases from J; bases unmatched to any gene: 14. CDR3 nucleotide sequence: TGTGCCAGCAGTTTATACGGCGCGGGAGCGCCCGGGGAGACCCAGTACTTC. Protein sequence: CASSLYGAGAPGETQYF.

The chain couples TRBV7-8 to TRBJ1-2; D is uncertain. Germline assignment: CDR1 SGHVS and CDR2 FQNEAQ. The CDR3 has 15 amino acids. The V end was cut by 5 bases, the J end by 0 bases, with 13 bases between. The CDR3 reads CASSRTADANYGYTF. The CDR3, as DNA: TGTGCCAGCAGCCGAACCGCGGATGCTAACTATGGCTACACCTTC.

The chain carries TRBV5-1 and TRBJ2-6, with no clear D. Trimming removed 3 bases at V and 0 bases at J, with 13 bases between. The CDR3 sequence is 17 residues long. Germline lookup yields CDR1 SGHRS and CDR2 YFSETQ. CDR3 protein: CASSWTIVISGANVLTF. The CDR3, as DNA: TGCGCCAGCAGCTGGACCATAGTTATCTCTGGGGCCAACGTCCTGACTTTC.

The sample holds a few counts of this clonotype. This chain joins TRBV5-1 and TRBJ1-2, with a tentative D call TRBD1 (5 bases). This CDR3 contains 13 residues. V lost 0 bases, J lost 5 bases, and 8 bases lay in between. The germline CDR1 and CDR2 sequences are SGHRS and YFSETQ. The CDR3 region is CASSLVQEYGYTF. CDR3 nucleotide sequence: TGCGCCAGCAGCTTGGTACAGGAGTATGGCTACACCTTC.

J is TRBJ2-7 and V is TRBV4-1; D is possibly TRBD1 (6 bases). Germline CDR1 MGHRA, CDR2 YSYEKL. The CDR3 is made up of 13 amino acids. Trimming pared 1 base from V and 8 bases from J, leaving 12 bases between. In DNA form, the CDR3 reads TGCGCCAGCAGCCAAGGGGGGCGAGAAAAGCAGTACTTC. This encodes CASSQGGREKQYF.

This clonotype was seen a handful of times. The DNA of the CDR3 is TGTGCCAGCAGGACAGGGGTCGAGGAGACCCAGTACTTC. Amino acid sequence: CASRTGVEETQYF. This chain connects TRBV3-1 to TRBJ2-5, with 8 bases matching TRBD1. The CDR3 spans 13 residues. Trimming removed 6 bases from V and 5 bases from J; junction bases left unmatched: 5. CDR1 is LGHDT and CDR2 is YNNKEL in the germline V gene (reference sequence).

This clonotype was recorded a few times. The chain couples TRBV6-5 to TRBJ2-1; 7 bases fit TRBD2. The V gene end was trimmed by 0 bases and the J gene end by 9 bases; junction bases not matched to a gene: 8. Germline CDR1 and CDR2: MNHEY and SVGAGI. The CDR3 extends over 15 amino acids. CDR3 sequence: CASSYSGLPDGEQFF. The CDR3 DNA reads TGTGCCAGCAGTTACTCGGGACTACCTGATGGTGAGCAGTTCTTC.

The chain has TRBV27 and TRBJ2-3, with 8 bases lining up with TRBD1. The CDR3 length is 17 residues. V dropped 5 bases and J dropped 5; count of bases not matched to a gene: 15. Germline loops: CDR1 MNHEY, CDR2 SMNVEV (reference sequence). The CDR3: CASSDLEETGVVDTQYF. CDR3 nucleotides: TGTGCCAGCAGTGACTTGGAGGAGACAGGGGTCGTAGATACGCAGTATTTT.

The CDR3 sequence: CASSRSVTDTQYF. The CDR3 nucleotides are TGTGCCAGCAGCCGTAGCGTCACAGATACGCAGTATTTT. The chain links TRBV7-2 to TRBJ2-3; D is possibly TRBD2 (5 bases). The V end lost 5 bases, the J end lost 2 bases, and 8 bases lay between the germline ends. This CDR3 spans 13 amino acids. CDR1 and CDR2 from the germline V gene are SGHTA and FQGNSA.

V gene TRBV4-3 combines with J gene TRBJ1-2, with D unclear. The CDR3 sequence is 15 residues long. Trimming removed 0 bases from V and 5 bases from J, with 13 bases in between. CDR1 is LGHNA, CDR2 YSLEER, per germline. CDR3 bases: TGCGCCAGCAGCCAAGATTGGACCTATACTTATGGCTACACCTTC. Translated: CASSQDWTYTYGYTF.

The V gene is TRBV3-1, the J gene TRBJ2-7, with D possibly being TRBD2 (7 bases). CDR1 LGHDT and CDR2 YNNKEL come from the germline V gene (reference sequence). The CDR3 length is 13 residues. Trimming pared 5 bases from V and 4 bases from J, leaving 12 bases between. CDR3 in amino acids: CASSSGGAYEQYF. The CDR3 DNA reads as TGTGCCAGCAGCAGTGGGGGGGCGTACGAGCAGTACTTC.

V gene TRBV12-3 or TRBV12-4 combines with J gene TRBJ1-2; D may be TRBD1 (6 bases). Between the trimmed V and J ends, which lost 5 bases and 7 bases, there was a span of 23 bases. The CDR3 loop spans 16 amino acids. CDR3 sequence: CASSPNSLTGNGGYTF. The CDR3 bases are TGTGCCAGCAGTCCCAACAGTTTAACAGGGAATGGTGGCTACACCTTC.

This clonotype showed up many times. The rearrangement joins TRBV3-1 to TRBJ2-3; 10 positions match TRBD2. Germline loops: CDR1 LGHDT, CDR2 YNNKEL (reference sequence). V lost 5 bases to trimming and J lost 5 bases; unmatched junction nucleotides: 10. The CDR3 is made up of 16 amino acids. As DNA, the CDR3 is TGTGCCAGCAGCAAGCTAGCGGGAGCGGTGGAAGATACGCAGTATTTT. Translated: CASSKLAGAVEDTQYF.

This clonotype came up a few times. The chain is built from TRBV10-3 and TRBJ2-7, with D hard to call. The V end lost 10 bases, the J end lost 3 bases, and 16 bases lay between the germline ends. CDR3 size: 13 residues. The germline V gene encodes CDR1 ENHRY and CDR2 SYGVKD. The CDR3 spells CATDAGSNYEQYF. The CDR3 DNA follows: TGTGCCACCGACGCCGGGTCGAACTACGAGCAGTACTTC.

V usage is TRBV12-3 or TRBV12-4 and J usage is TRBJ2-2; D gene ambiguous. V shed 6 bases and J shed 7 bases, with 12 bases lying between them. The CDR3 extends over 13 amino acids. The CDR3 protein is CASRSTEVGELFF. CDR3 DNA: TGTGCCAGCAGGTCAACCGAGGTCGGGGAGCTGTTTTTT.

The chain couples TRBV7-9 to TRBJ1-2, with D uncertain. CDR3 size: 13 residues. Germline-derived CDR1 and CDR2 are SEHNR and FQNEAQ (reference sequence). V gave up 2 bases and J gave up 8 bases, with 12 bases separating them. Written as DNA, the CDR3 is TGTGCCAGCAGCTTAATCCGGGGAGAAGGCTACACCTTC. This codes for CASSLIRGEGYTF. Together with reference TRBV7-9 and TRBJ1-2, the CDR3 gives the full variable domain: DTGVSQNPRHKITKRGQNVTFRCDPISEHNRLYWYRQTLGQGPEFLTYFQNEAQLEKSRLLSDRFSAERPKGSFSTLEIQRTEQGDSAMYLCASSLIRGEGYTFGSGTRLTVV.